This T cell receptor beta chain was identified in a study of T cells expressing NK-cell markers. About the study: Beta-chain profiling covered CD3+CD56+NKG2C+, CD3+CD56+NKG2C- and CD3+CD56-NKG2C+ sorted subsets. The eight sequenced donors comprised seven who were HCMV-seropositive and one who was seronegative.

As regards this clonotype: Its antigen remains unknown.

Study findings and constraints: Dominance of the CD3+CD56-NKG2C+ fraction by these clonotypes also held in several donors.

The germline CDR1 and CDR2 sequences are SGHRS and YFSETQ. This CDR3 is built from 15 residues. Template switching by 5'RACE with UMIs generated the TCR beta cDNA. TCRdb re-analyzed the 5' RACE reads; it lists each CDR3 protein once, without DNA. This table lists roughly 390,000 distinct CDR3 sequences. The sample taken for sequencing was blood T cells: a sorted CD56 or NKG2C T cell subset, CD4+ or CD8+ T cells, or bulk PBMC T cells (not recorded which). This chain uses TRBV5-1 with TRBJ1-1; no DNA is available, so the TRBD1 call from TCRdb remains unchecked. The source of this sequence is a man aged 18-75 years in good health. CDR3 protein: CASSFGQEANTEAFF.